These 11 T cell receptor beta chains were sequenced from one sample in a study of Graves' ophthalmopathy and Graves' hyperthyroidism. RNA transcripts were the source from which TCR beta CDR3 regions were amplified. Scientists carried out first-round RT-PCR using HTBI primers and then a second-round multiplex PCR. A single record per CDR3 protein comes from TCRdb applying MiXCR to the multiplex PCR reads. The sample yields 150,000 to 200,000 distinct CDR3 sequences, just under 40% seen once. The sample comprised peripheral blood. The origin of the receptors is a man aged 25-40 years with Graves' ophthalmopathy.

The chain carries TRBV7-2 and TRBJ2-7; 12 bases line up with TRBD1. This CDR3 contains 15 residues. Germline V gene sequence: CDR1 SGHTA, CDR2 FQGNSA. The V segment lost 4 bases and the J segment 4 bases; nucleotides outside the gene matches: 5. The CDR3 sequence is CASSSWGQGAYEQYF. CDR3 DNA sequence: TGTGCCAGCAGCTCTTGGGGACAGGGGGCTTACGAGCAGTACTTC.

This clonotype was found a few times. The CDR3 sequence is CASSFGTSGNNEQFF. In DNA, the CDR3 is TGTGCCAGCAGTTTTGGTACTAGCGGGAACAATGAGCAGTTCTTC. The J gene is TRBJ2-1, the V gene TRBV27; the match to TRBD2 covers 10 bases. Trimming cost V 3 bases and J 5 bases; bases outside gene matches: 4. The germline V gene encodes CDR1 MNHEY and CDR2 SMNVEV (reference sequence). The CDR3 has 15 residues.

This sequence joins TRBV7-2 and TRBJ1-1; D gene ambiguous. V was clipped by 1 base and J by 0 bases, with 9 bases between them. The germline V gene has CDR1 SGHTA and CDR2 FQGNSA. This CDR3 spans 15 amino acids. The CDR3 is CASSLGGYLNTEAFF. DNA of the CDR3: TGTGCCAGCAGCTTAGGCGGATACTTGAACACTGAAGCTTTCTTT.

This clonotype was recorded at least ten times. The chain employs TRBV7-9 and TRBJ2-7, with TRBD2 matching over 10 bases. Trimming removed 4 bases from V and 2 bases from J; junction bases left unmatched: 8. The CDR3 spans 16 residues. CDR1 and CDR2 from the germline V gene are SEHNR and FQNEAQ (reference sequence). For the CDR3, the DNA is TGTGCCAGCAGCTCGTCCGGGACTAGCGATACCTACGAGCAGTACTTC. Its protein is CASSSSGTSDTYEQYF.

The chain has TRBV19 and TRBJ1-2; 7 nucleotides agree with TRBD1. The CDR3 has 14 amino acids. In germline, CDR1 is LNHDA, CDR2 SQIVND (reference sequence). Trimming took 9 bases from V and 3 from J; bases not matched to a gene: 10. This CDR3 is CASSPGGADYGYTF. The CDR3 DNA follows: TGTGCCAGCAGCCCAGGGGGGGCGGACTATGGCTACACCTTC.

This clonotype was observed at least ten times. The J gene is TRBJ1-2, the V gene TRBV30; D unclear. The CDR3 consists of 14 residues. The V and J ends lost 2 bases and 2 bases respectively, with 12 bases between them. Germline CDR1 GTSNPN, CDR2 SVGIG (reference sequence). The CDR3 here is CAWSPLGLNYGYTF. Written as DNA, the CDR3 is TGTGCCTGGAGTCCCCTAGGATTGAACTATGGCTACACCTTC.

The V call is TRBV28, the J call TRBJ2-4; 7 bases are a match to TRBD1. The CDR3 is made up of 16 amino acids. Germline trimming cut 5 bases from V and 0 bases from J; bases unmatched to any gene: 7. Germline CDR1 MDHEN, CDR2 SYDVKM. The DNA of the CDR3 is TGTGCCAGCAGTCAACGGGGACAGCTAGCCAAAAACATTCAGTACTTC. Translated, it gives CASSQRGQLAKNIQYF.

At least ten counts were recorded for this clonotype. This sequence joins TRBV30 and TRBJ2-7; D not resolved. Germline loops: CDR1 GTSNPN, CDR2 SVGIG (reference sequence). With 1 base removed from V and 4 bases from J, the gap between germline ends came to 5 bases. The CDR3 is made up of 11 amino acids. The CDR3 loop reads CAWSGAYEQYF. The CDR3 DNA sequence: TGTGCCTGGAGTGGGGCATACGAGCAGTACTTC. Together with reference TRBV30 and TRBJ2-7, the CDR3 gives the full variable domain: SQTIHQWPATLVQPVGSPLSLECTVEGTSNPNLYWYRQAAGRGLQLLFYSVGIGQISSEVPQNLSASRPQDRQFILSSKKLLLSDSGFYLCAWSGAYEQYFGPGTRLTVT.

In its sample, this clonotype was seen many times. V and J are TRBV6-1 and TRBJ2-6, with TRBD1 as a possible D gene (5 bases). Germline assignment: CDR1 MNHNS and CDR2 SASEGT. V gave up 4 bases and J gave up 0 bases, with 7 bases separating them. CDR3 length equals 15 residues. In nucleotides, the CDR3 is TGTGCCAGCAGTGGACAGAGCTCTGGGGCCAACGTCCTGACTTTC. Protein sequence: CASSGQSSGANVLTF.

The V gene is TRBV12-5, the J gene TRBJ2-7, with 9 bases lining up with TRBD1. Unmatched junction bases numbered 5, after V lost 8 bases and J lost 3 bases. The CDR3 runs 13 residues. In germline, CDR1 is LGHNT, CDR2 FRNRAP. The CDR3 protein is CASKGQGYYEQYF. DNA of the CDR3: TGTGCTAGTAAAGGACAGGGGTACTACGAGCAGTACTTC. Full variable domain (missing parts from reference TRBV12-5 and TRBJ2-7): DARVTQTPRHKVTEMGQEVTMRCQPILGHNTVFWYRQTMMQGLELLAYFRNRAPLDDSGMPKDRFSAEMPDATLATLKIQPSEPRDSAVYFCASKGQGYYEQYFGPGTRLTVT.

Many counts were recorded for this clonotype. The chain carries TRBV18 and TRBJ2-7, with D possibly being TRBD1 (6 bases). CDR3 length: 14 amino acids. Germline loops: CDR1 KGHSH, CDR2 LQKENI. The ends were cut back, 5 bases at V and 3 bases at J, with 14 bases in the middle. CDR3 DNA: TGTGCCAGCTCAACGCTTACAGGGAGCTACGAGCAGTACTTC. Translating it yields CASSTLTGSYEQYF.